The sequence of this TCR beta chain was determined in a study of blood T cell repertoires in COVID-19. Study as a whole: Researchers got acute and convalescent COVID-19 samples from the United States, Italy and Spain. T cells, B-cell-depleted T cells, or PBMCs provided the cDNA or gDNA that served as material.

Authors' analysis steps: Amplification from reference gene primers served as the basis for estimated nucleated cell counts. Data came from immunoSEQ multiplex PCR; TCRdb stores just in-frame clones and leaves some out. The V and J calls and clone size are taken from that table; D and trimming were inferred from the DNA. Of around 64,000 clones in the sample, roughly 84% were seen once. This receptor was identified in a man of 80 years or more in a cohort sampled during active COVID-19. Input material: peripheral blood.

Here the CDR3 reads CASSPDRAGYTF. Written as DNA, the CDR3 is TGTGCCAGCAGTCCAGACAGGGCTGGCTACACCTTC. The chain has TRBV27 and TRBJ1-2, with 7 positions matching TRBD1. J was trimmed by 7 bases and V by 5 bases; bases with no gene match: 4. Germline-derived CDR1 and CDR2 are MNHEY and SMNVEV (reference sequence). The CDR3 is made up of 12 amino acids.